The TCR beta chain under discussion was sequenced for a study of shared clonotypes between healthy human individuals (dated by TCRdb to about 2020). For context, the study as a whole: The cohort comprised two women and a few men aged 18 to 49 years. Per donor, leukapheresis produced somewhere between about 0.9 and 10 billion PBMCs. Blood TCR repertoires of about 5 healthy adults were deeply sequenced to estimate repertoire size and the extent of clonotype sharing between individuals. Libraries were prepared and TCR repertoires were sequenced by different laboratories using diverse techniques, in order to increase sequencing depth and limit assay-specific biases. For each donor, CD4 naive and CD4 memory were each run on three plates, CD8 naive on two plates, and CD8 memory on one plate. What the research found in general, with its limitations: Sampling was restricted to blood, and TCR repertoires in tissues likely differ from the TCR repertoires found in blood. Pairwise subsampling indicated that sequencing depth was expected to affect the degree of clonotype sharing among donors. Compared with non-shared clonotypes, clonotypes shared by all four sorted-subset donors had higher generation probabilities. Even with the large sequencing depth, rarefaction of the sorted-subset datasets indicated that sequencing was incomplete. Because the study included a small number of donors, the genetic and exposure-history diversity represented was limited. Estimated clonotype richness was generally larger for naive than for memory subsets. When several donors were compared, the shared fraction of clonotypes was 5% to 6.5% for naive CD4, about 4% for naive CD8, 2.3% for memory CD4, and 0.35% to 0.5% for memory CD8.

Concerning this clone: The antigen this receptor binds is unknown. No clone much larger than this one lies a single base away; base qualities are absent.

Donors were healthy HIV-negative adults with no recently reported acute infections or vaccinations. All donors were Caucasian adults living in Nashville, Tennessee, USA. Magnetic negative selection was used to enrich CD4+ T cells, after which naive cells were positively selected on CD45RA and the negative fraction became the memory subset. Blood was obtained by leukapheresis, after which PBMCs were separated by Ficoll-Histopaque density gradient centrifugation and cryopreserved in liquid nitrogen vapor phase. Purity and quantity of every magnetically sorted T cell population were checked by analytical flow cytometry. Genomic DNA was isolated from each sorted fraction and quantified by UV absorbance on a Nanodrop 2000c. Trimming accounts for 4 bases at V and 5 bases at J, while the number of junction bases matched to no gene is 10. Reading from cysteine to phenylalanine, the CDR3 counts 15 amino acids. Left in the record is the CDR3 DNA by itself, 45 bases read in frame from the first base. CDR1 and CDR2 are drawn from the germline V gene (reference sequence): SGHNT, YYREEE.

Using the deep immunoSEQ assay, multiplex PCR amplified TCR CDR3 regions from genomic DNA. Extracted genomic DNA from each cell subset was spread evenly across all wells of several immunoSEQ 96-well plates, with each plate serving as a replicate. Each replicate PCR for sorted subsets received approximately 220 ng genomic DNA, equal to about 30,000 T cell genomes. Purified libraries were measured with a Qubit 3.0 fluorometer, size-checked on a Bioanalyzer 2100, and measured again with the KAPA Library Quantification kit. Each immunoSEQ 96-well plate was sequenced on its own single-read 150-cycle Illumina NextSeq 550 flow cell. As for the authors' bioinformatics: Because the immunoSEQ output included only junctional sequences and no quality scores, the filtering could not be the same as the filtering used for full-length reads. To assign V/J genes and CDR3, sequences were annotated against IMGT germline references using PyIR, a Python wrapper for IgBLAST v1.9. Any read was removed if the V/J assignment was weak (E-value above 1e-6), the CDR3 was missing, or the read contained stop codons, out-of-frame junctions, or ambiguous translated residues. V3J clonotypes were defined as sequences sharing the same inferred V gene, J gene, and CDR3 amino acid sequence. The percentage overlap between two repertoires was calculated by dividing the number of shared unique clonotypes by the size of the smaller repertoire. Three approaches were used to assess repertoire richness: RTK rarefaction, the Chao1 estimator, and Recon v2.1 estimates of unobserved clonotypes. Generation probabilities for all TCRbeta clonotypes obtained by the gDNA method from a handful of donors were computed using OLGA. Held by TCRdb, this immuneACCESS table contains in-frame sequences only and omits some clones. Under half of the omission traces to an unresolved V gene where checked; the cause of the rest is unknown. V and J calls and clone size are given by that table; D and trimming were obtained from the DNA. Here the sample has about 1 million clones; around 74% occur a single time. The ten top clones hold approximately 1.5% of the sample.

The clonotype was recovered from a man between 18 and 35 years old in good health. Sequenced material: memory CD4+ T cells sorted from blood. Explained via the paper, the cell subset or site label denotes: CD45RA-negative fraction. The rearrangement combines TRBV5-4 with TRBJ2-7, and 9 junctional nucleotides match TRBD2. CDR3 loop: CASSQAGGAPDEQYF. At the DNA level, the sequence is TGTGCCAGCAGCCAAGCGGGAGGCGCTCCTGACGAGCAGTACTTC.